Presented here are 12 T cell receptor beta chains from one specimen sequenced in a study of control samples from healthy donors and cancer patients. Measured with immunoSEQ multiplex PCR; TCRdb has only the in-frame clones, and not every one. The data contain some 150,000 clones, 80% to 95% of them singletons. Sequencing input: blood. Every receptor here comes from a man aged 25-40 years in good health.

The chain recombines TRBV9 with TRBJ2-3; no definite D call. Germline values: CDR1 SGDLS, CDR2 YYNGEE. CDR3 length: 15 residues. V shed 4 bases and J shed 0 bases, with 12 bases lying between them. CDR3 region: CASSPTVVSTDTQYF. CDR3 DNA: TGTGCCAGCAGCCCTACCGTCGTGAGCACAGATACGCAGTATTTT.

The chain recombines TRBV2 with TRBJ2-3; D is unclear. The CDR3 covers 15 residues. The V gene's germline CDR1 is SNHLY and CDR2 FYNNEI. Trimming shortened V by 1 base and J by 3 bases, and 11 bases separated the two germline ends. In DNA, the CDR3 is TGTGCCAGCAGTGAAGACAGTTTTGGGACAGATACGCAGTATTTT. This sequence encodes CASSEDSFGTDTQYF.

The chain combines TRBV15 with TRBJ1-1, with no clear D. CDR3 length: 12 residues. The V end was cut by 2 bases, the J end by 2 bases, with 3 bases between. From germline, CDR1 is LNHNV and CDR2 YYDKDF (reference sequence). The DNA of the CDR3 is TGTGCCACCAGCAGACTTAACACTGAAGCTTTCTTT. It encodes CATSRLNTEAFF. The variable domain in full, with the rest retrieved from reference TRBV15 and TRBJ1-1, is DAMVIQNPRYQVTQFGKPVTLSCSQTLNHNVMYWYQQKSSQAPKLLFHYYDKDFNNEADTPDNFQSRRPNTSFCFLDIRSPGLGDTAMYLCATSRLNTEAFFGQGTRLTVV.

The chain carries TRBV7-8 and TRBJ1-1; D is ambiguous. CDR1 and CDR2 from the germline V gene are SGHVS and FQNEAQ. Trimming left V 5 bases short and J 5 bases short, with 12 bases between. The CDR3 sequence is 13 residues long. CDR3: CASSPRVVTEAFF. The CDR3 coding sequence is TGTGCCAGCAGCCCGAGGGTGGTGACTGAAGCTTTCTTT.

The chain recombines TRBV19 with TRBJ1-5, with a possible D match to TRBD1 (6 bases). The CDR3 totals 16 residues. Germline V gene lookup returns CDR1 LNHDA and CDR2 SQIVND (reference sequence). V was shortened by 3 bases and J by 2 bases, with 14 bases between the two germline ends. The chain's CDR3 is CASSIGGGGGNQPQHF. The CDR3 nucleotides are TGTGCCAGTAGTATCGGGGGGGGCGGGGGCAATCAGCCCCAGCATTTT.

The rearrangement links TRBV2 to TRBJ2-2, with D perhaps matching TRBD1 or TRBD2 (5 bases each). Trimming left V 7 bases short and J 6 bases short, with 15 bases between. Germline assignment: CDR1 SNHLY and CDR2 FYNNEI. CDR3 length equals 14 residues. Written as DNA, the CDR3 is TGTGCCAGCAACAATAAACTAGGGGCCGGGGAGCTGTTTTTT. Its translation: CASNNKLGAGELFF.

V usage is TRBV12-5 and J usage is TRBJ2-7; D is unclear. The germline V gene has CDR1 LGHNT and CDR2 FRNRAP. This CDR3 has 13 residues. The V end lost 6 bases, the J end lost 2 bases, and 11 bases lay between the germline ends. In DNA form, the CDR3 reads TGTGCTAGTGGCCGCATGGGCCCCTACGAGCAGTACTTC. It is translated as CASGRMGPYEQYF.

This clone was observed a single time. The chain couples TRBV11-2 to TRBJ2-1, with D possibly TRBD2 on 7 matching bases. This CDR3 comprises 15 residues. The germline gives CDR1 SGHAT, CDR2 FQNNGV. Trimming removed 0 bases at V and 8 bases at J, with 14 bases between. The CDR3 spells CASSLDIRGADEQFF. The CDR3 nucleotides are TGTGCCAGCAGCTTAGATATACGGGGGGCCGATGAGCAGTTCTTC.

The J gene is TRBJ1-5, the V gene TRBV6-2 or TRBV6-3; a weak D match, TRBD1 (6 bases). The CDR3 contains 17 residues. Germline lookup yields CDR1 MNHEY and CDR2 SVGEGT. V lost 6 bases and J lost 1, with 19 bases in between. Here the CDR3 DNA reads TGTGCCAGCAGCCGGACAGCCATGGTTGGGAGCAATCAGCCCCAGCATTTT. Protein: CASSRTAMVGSNQPQHF.

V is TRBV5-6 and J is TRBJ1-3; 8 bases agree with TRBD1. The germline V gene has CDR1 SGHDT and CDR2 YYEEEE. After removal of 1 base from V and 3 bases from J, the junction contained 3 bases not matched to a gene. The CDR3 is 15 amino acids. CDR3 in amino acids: CASSLRTGIGNTIYF. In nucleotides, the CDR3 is TGTGCCAGCAGCTTGCGGACAGGGATTGGAAACACCATATATTTT. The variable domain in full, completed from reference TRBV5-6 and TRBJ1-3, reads DAGVTQSPTHLIKTRGQQVTLRCSPKSGHDTVSWYQQALGQGPQFIFQYYEEEERQRGNFPDRFSGHQFPNYSSELNVNALLLGDSALYLCASSLRTGIGNTIYFGEGSWLTVV.

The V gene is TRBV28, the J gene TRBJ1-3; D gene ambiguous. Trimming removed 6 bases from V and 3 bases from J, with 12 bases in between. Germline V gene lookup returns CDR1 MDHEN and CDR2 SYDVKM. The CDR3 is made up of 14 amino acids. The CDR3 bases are TGTGCCAGCAGCCAAGTGTTTTTTGGAAACACCATATATTTT. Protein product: CASSQVFFGNTIYF.

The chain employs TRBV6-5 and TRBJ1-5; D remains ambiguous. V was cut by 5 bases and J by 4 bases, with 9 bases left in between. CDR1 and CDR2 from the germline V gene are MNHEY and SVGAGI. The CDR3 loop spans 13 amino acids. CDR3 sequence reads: CASSPPLNQPQHF. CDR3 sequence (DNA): TGTGCCAGCAGTCCCCCGTTAAATCAGCCCCAGCATTTT.